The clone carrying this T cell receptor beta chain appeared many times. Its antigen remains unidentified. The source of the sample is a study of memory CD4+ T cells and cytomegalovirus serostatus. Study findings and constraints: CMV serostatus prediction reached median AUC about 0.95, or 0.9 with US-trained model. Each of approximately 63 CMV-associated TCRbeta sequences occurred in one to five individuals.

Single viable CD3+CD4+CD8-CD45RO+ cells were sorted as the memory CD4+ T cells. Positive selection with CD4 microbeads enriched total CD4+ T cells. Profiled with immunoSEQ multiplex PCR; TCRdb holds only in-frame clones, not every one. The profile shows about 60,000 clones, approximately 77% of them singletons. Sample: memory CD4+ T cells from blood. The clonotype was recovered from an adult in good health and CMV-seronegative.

In DNA form, the CDR3 reads TGCGCCAGCAGCGAATCGGGAAGAATGAACACTGAAGCTTTCTTT. Residues: CASSESGRMNTEAFF. The chain is built from TRBV4-1 and TRBJ1-1; D uncertain. This CDR3 is built from 15 residues. Trimming left V 5 bases short and J 0 bases short, with 13 bases between. Germline lookup yields CDR1 MGHRA and CDR2 YSYEKL.